Listed below are T cell receptor beta chains from one sample, sequenced in a study of T-cell memory formation after mild COVID-19. TCRdb analysed the 5' RACE reads with MiXCR anew, one entry per CDR3 protein. The sample holds roughly 120,000 distinct CDR3 sequences, 16% seen once. The sample comprised PBMCs or a T cell subset sorted from them (not recorded which). These receptors all stem from an adult woman who had mild COVID-19 (a few samples of this study predate the infection). Cell type and time point are not known. Each CDR3 is given without its conserved first and last residue.

J gene,V gene,CDR3 protein
TRBJ1-1,TRBV29-1,SVEFRGASTEAF
TRBJ2-1,TRBV7-9,ASTYIGGGRRKHNEQF
TRBJ2-5,TRBV7-2,ASSRTGGLKTQY
TRBJ1-1,TRBV19,ASSAWTTMNTEAF
TRBJ2-3,TRBV7-9,ASSLESRVTDTQY
TRBJ1-2,TRBV4-1,ASSQLPGQGPTGTYGYT
TRBJ2-1,TRBV7-8,ASGEGTGANEQF
TRBJ2-1,TRBV5-4,AGSSRGTSYNEQF
TRBJ2-4,TRBV29-1,SVEASTRSGAKNIQY
TRBJ1-4,TRBV7-2,ASSLSAGGGGNEKLF
TRBJ2-1,TRBV21-1,ASGTSYNEQF
TRBJ2-5,TRBV29-1,SVEGTREETQY
TRBJ2-7,TRBV5-1,ASSPHRLAGGYEQY
TRBJ1-1,TRBV29-1,SVRQSRGNTEAF
TRBJ2-4,TRBV7-2,ASSLRAGDGSKNIQY
TRBJ2-5,TRBV3-1,ASSQEDWETQY
TRBJ1-1,TRBV20-1,SARDIVKTEAF
TRBJ2-3,TRBV24-1,ATSDFGTGKSTDTQY
TRBJ2-1,TRBV12-3/TRBV12-4,ASSGGYYNEQF
TRBJ2-1,TRBV27,ASSRLAAFNEQF
TRBJ1-2,TRBV5-1,ASSSGINYGYT
TRBJ2-7,TRBV5-1,ASSLDSIYEQY
TRBJ2-3,TRBV10-3,AISDKWGSGDTDTQY
TRBJ2-2,TRBV12-3/TRBV12-4,ASSLRGWTGELF
TRBJ1-6,TRBV7-9,ASSAGGTLTRSPLH
TRBJ2-3,TRBV7-6,ASSLGVSGASTDTQY
TRBJ1-1,TRBV24-1,ATSVAGAREAF
TRBJ2-2,TRBV6-2/TRBV6-3,ASRPFANTGELF
TRBJ2-1,TRBV6-5,ASRQAPGEIYEQF
TRBJ2-7,TRBV27,ASTQEVGGGYEQY
TRBJ1-6,TRBV7-9,ASSLRGSGGAHSPLH
TRBJ2-5,TRBV5-6,ASSWGTGKETQY
TRBJ2-2,TRBV4-3,ASSQDPTQGTGELF
TRBJ2-7,TRBV30,AWSPRQATPYEQY
TRBJ1-5,TRBV7-2,ASSPGTALRPQH
TRBJ2-1,TRBV4-2,ASSQGLAEHNEQF
TRBJ2-7,TRBV4-2,ASSPESGTPSYEQY
TRBJ2-3,TRBV9,ASSVGTGIADTQY
TRBJ1-1,TRBV4-3,ASSRLALSAEAF
TRBJ2-7,TRBV5-1,ASSLGPGKVYEQY
TRBJ1-1,TRBV20-1,SASDDSAEAF
TRBJ2-7,TRBV7-2,ASSPRLADEQY
TRBJ2-7,TRBV15,ATSRSSGGGEQY
TRBJ1-2,TRBV7-8,ASSLAGLSIYGYT
TRBJ2-7,TRBV5-1,ASSSGEGAYEQY
TRBJ2-1,TRBV4-1,ASSQFGTSGPYNEQF
TRBJ2-5,TRBV25-1,ASSKPGQGIGETQY
TRBJ2-1,TRBV7-2,ASSSGLGIGPRYNEQF
TRBJ1-2,TRBV12-3/TRBV12-4,ASSFRGVNLYT
TRBJ1-2,TRBV6-5,ASSYSPWTYGYT